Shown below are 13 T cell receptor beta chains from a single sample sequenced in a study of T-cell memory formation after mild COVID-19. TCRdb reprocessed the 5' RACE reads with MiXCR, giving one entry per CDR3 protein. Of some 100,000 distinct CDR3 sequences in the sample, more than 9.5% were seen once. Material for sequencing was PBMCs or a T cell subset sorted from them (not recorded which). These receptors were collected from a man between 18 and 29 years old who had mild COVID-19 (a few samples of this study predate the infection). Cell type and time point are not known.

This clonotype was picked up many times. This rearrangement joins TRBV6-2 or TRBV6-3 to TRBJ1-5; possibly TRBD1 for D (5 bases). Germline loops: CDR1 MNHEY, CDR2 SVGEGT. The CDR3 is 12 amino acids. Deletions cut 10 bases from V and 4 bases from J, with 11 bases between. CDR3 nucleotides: TGTGCCACAGGGTCAGGGAATCAGCCCCAGCATTTT. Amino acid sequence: CATGSGNQPQHF.

The CDR3 loop reads CASSYGQLNEKLFF. The DNA for the CDR3 is TGTGCCAGCAGCTATGGACAGCTGAATGAAAAACTGTTTTTT. The chain employs TRBV5-4 and TRBJ1-4, with D perhaps matching TRBD1 (6 bases). Trimming shortened V by 3 bases and J by 5 bases, and 11 bases separated the two germline ends. The CDR3 is 14 residues long. Germline V gene data show CDR1 as SGHNT and CDR2 as YYREEE (reference sequence).

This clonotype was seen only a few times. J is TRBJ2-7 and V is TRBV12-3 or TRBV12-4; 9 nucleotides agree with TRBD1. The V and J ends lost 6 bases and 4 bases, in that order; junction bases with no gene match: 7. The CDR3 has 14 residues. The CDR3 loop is CASSTDRGEYEQYF. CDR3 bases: TGTGCCAGCAGCACAGACAGGGGGGAGTACGAGCAGTACTTC.

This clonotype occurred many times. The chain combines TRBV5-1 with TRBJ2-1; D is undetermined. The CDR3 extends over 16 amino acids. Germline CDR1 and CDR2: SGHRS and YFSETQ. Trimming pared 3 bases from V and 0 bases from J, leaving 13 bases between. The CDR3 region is CASSSTITSSYNEQFF. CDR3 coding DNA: TGCGCCAGCAGCTCCACAATTACCAGCTCCTACAATGAGCAGTTCTTC.

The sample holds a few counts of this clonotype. The CDR3 DNA is TGCGCCAGCAGCTTGGATTGGACAGGGGTAAATGAGCAGTTCTTC. Protein: CASSLDWTGVNEQFF. The chain recombines TRBV5-1 with TRBJ2-1; 9 bases line up with TRBD1. V lost 0 bases and J lost 7; bases outside the gene matches: 5. Germline values: CDR1 SGHRS, CDR2 YFSETQ. This CDR3 comprises 15 residues. The whole variable domain, filled in from reference TRBV5-1 and TRBJ2-1, reads KAGVTQTPRYLIKTRGQQVTLSCSPISGHRSVSWYQQTPGQGLQFLFEYFSETQRNKGNFPGRFSGRQFSNSRSEMNVSTLELGDSALYLCASSLDWTGVNEQFFGPGTRLTVL.

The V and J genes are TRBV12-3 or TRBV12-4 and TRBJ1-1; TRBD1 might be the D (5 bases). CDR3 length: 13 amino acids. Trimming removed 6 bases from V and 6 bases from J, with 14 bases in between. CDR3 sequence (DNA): TGTGCCAGCAGATTGGGGCAGGGACCTGAAGCTTTCTTT. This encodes CASRLGQGPEAFF.

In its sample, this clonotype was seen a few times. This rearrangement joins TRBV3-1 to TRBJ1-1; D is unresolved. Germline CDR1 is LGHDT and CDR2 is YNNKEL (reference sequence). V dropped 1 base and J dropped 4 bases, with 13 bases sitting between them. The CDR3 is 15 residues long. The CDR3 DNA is TGTGCCAGCAGCCAAGGGAGCGCAGCGGCCACTGAAGCTTTCTTT. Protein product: CASSQGSAAATEAFF.

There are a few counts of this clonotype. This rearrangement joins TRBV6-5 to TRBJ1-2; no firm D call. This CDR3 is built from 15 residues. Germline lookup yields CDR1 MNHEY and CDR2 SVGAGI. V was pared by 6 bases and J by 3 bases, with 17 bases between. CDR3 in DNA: TGTGCCAGCAGCCATGACCCCCCCGAAGACTATGGCTACACCTTC. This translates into CASSHDPPEDYGYTF.

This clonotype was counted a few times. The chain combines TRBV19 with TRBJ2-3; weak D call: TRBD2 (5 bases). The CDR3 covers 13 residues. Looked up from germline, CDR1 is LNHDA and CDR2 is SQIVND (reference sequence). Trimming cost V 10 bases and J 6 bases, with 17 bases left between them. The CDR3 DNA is TGTGCCACCGCGACGACGACGGGGGATACGCAGTATTTT. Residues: CATATTTGDTQYF.

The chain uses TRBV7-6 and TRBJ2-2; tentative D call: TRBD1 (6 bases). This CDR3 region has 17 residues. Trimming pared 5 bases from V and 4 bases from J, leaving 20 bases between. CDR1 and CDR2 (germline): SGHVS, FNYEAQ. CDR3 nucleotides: TGTGCCAGCAGCGGAGCCGGGACACCAGATCCCACCGGGGAGCTGTTTTTT. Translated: CASSGAGTPDPTGELFF.

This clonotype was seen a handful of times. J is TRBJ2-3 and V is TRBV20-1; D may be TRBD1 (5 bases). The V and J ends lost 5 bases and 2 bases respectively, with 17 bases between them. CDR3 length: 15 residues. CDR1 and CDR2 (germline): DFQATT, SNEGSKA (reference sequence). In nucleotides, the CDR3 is TGCAGTGCTCCCGATAGTTCTGGGGCCACAGATACGCAGTATTTT. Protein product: CSAPDSSGATDTQYF.

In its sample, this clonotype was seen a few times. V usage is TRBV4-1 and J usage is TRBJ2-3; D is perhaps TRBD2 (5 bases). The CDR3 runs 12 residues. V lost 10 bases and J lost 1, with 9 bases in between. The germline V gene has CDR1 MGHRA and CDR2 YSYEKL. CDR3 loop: CATSGGTDTQYF. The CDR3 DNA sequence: TGCGCCACCTCCGGGGGCACAGATACGCAGTATTTT.

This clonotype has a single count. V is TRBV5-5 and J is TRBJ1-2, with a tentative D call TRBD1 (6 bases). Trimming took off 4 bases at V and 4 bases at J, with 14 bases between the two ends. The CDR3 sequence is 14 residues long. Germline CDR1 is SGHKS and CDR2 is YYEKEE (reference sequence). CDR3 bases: TGTGCCAGCAGCCTCGGCAGGGGAGGCTATGGCTACACCTTC. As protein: CASSLGRGGYGYTF.